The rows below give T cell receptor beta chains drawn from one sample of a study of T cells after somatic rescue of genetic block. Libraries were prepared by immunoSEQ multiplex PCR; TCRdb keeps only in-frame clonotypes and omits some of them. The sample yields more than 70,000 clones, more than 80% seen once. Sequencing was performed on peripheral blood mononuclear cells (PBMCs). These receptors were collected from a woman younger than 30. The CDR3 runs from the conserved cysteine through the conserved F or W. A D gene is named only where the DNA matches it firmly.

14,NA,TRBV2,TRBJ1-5,CASRETGVGQPQHF,TGTGCCAGCAGGGAGACAGGTGTAGGGCAGCCCCAGCATTTT
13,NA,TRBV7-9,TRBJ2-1,CASSLGAGPSGFF,TGTGCCAGCAGCTTAGGGGCAGGGCCAAGCGGGTTCTTC
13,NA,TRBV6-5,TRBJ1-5,CASSRDGNQPQHF,TGTGCCAGCAGTCGGGACGGTAATCAGCCCCAGCATTTT
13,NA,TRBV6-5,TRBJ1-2,CASSYSRNYGYTF,TGTGCCAGCAGTTACTCGAGGAACTATGGCTACACCTTC
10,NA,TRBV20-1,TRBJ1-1,CSAREDEAFF,TGCAGTGCTAGAGAGGATGAAGCTTTCTTT
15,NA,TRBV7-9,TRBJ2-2,CASSLIGPNTGELFF,TGTGCCAGCAGCTTGATAGGACCAAACACCGGGGAGCTGTTTTTT
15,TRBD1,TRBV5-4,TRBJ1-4,CASSLGDRGSEKLFF,TGTGCCAGCAGCCTCGGGGACAGGGGGTCTGAAAAACTGTTTTTT
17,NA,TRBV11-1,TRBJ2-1,CASSLERGKGQRYEQFF,TGTGCCAGCAGCTTAGAACGGGGGAAAGGGCAGAGGTATGAGCAGTTCTTC
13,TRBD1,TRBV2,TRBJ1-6,CATRGGGQSPLHF,TGTGCGACCCGAGGGGGCGGGCAATCACCCCTCCACTTT
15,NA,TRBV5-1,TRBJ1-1,CASSLGQGKNTEAFF,TGCGCCAGCAGCTTGGGGCAGGGGAAGAACACTGAAGCTTTCTTT